A selection of T cell receptor beta chains follows, all from one sample in a study of shared clonotypes between healthy human individuals. Method: immunoSEQ multiplex PCR; TCRdb's copy keeps in-frame clones and lacks some. This sample has some 2.1 million clones, with roughly 93% found just once. The specimen sequenced was naive CD8+ T cells from PBMCs. All receptors come from a young man in good health. Some clones in this sample may be carry-over from other donors' samples. CDR3s include the opening cysteine and the closing phenylalanine or tryptophan. The order of the fields is CDR3 protein, CDR3 DNA, J gene, clone size, V gene, D gene. The D gene is left open where the match is weak. Clone size appears in some rows only: once, few, many, or a class for an expanded clone.

CASSYSGLASYNEQFF	TGTGCCAGCAGTTACTCCGGACTAGCCTCCTACAATGAGCAGTTCTTC	TRBJ2-1	-	TRBV6-5	TRBD2
CASSPPLRGPDTQYF	TGTGCCAGCAGCCCTCCCCTTAGGGGGCCAGATACGCAGTATTTT	TRBJ2-3	-	TRBV9	TRBD1
CASSLALLAGSYNEQFF	TGTGCCAGCAGCTTAGCCTTACTAGCGGGCTCCTACAATGAGCAGTTCTTC	TRBJ2-1	-	TRBV7-2	TRBD2
CASSELPAYEQYF	TGTGCCAGCAGTGAACTTCCGGCCTACGAGCAGTACTTC	TRBJ2-7	-	TRBV6-1	-
CASSKVSGQVDYGYTF	TGTGCCAGCAGCAAAGTGTCAGGACAGGTCGACTATGGCTACACCTTC	TRBJ1-2	-	TRBV21-1	-
CASSQTDSPTYEQYF	TGCGCCAGCAGCCAGACTGACAGTCCTACCTACGAGCAGTACTTC	TRBJ2-7	once	TRBV4-3	-
CASSFGSGSIYEQYF	TGTGCCAGCAGTTTCGGTAGCGGGAGTATCTACGAGCAGTACTTC	TRBJ2-7	-	TRBV27	TRBD2
CASSYSFGAGETQYF	TGCGCCAGCAGCTACTCCTTTGGAGCCGGGGAGACCCAGTACTTC	TRBJ2-5	few	TRBV4-3	-
CASSLSGRSYNEQFF	TGTGCCAGCAGCTTAAGCGGGAGGTCCTACAATGAGCAGTTCTTC	TRBJ2-1	-	TRBV11-3	TRBD2
CASNPGGGIYEQFF	TGTGCCAGCAATCCCGGAGGGGGTATCTATGAGCAGTTCTTC	TRBJ2-1	-	TRBV6-5	-
CASNQGQLYGYTF	TGTGCCAGCAACCAGGGACAGCTATATGGCTACACCTTC	TRBJ1-2	-	TRBV7-3	TRBD1
CASSVIGQGSKDEQFF	TGTGCCAGCAGCGTAATCGGGCAGGGCTCGAAGGATGAGCAGTTCTTC	TRBJ2-1	-	TRBV9	-
CASSFSLRYEQYF	TGTGCCAGCAGCTTCTCTTTGAGGTACGAGCAGTACTTC	TRBJ2-7	once	TRBV5-5	-
CASSRGEGGAYEQYF	TGTGCCAGCAGCCGAGGGGAGGGAGGGGCCTACGAGCAGTACTTC	TRBJ2-7	-	TRBV11-2	TRBD2
CASSLDRGLSPYGYTF	TGTGCCAGCAGTTTGGACAGGGGACTCTCACCCTATGGCTACACCTTC	TRBJ1-2	-	TRBV28	TRBD1
CSVDSSGSSYNEQFF	TGCAGCGTTGACAGTAGCGGGAGCTCCTACAATGAGCAGTTCTTC	TRBJ2-1	-	TRBV29-1	TRBD2
CASSLGDREWTNEKLFF	TGTGCCAGCAGTTTAGGGGACAGGGAGTGGACTAATGAAAAACTGTTTTTT	TRBJ1-4	-	TRBV28	TRBD1
CASSLWGGVYGTEAFF	TGTGCCAGCAGCCTCTGGGGGGGAGTCTACGGCACTGAAGCTTTCTTT	TRBJ1-1	once	TRBV11-2	-
CASSVERQGNEKLFF	TGTGCCAGCAGCGTAGAGAGACAGGGGAATGAAAAACTGTTTTTT	TRBJ1-4	-	TRBV9	TRBD1
CASSLMQVTQYF	TGTGCCAGCAGCTTAATGCAAGTGACCCAGTACTTC	TRBJ2-5	once	TRBV7-9	-
CASSLEEGAGASERYF	TGTGCCAGCAGCTTAGAGGAGGGGGCAGGGGCCTCAGAGAGGTACTTC	TRBJ2-7	-	TRBV7-9	-
CASSQDRLAGRTDTQYF	TGTGCCAGCAGCCAAGATCGGCTAGCGGGACGAACAGATACGCAGTATTTT	TRBJ2-3	-	TRBV14	TRBD2
CASSYYSGRVEETQYF	TGTGCCAGCAGTTACTACAGCGGGAGGGTGGAAGAGACCCAGTACTTC	TRBJ2-5	-	TRBV6-5	TRBD2
CASGSSGRMNTEAFF	TGTGCCAGCGGATCATCGGGACGGATGAACACTGAAGCTTTCTTT	TRBJ1-1	-	TRBV7-2	-
CASSLGPGPDEAFF	TGTGCCAGCAGCTTGGGGCCAGGGCCCGATGAAGCTTTCTTT	TRBJ1-1	-	TRBV4-2	-
CASSQLTSVYNEQFF	TGTGCCAGCAGTCAACTTACGTCGGTTTACAATGAGCAGTTCTTC	TRBJ2-1	-	TRBV6-5	-
CASSPRQGRQPQHF	TGTGCCAGCAGTCCAAGACAGGGTCGGCAGCCCCAGCATTTT	TRBJ1-5	few	TRBV28	TRBD1
CASSLLQDGGYTF	TGTGCCAGCAGTTTATTACAGGACGGAGGCTACACCTTC	TRBJ1-2	-	TRBV28	-
CASSPRVGSEQYF	TGTGCCAGCAGCCCAAGGGTGGGTAGCGAGCAGTACTTC	TRBJ2-7	-	TRBV27	-
CASRSSSGQRTYF	TGTGCCAGTAGGTCATCATCGGGACAGCGGACCTACTTC	TRBJ2-7	-	TRBV19	TRBD1
CASSFTEGIEPQHF	TGTGCCAGCAGCTTTACCGAAGGTATCGAGCCCCAGCATTTT	TRBJ1-5	-	TRBV7-2	-
CASSLVSDRDRLANYGYTF	TGTGCCAGCAGCTTAGTATCTGACAGGGACCGCCTAGCTAACTATGGCTACACCTTC	TRBJ1-2	-	TRBV11-3	TRBD1
CASSNRQGINEKLFF	TGTGCCAGTAGTAACCGACAGGGGATTAATGAAAAACTGTTTTTT	TRBJ1-4	-	TRBV19	TRBD1
CASSSRDRVGYGYTF	TGTGCCAGCAGTTCCCGGGACAGGGTTGGATATGGCTACACCTTC	TRBJ1-2	-	TRBV28	TRBD1
CASSEPEGSGKPYEQYF	TGTGCCAGCAGTGAACCCGAAGGGAGCGGTAAGCCCTACGAGCAGTACTTC	TRBJ2-7	-	TRBV2	-